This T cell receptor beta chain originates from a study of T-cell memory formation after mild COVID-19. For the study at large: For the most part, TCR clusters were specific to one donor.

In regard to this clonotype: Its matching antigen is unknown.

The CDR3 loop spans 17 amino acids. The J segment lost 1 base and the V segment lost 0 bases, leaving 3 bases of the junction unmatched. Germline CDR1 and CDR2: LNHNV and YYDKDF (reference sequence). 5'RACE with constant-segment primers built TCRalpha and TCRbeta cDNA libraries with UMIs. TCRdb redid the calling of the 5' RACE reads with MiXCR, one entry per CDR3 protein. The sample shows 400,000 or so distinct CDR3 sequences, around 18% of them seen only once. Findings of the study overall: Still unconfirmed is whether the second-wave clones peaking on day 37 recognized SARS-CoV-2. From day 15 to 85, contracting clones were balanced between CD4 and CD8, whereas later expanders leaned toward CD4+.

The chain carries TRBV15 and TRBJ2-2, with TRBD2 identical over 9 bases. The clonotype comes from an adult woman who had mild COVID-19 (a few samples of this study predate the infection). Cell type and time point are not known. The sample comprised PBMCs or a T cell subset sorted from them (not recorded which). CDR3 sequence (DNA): TGTGCCACCAGCAGAGATAAAGCGGGAGGGAACACCGGGGAGCTGTTTTTT. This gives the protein CATSRDKAGGNTGELFF. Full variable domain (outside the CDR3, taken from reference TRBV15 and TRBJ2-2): DAMVIQNPRYQVTQFGKPVTLSCSQTLNHNVMYWYQQKSSQAPKLLFHYYDKDFNNEADTPDNFQSRRPNTSFCFLDIRSPGLGDTAMYLCATSRDKAGGNTGELFFGEGSRLTVL.